Each of the 2 T cell receptor beta chains below was sequenced from the same sample in a study of T cells in Graves' hyperthyroidism and ophthalmopathy. TCR beta CDR3 region amplification was performed from RNA transcripts. Carried out on the TCR CDR3, a first-round RT-PCR used the HTBI primer set. TCRdb re-called the multiplex PCR reads with MiXCR, one entry per CDR3 protein. The sample consists of under 350,000 distinct CDR3 sequences, about 20% of them appearing once. Sequences were obtained from blood. These receptors came from a woman aged 50 to 60 with Graves' hyperthyroidism.

This clonotype was recorded at least ten times. The V gene is TRBV12-3 or TRBV12-4, the J gene TRBJ2-1; 13 bases are shared with TRBD2. With 5 bases clipped from V and 7 bases from J, the junction kept 5 bases outside the gene matches. The CDR3 length is 15 residues. The CDR3 DNA follows: TGTGCCAGCAGTCAACGGACTAGCGGGAGTAATGAGCAGTTCTTC. It translates to CASSQRTSGSNEQFF.

In this sample, this clonotype turned up many times. The chain links TRBV5-8 to TRBJ1-3; D is perhaps TRBD1 (6 bases). Germline CDR1 SGHTS, CDR2 YDEGEE. The V and J ends lost 0 bases and 3 bases respectively, with 16 bases between them. The CDR3 runs to 17 residues. CDR3 nucleotides: TGTGCCAGCAGCTTGGTGGGGTTGGACAGACGTGGAAACACCATATATTTT. This translates into CASSLVGLDRRGNTIYF.